The 32 T cell receptor beta chains given below trace back to one sample, sequenced in a study of blood T cells in healthy people across ages. A second about 7 to 12 cycle PCR used barcoded and J-beta primers. TCRdb reprocessed the 5' RACE reads via MiXCR and lists one record per CDR3 protein. The sample shows about 400,000 distinct CDR3 sequences, about 55% of them seen only once. Sequencing used blood. These receptors were collected from a man aged 55 to 70 in good health.

The gene calls are TRBV28 and TRBJ2-1; 12 bases map to TRBD2. Germline-derived CDR1 and CDR2 are MDHEN and SYDVKM. CDR3 length equals 15 residues. V lost 5 bases, J lost 9 bases, and 8 bases stayed unmatched. The CDR3 nucleotides read TGTGCCAGCAGTCTAGCGGGAGGGCCCCTAGCTGAGCAGTTCTTC. Translated, it gives CASSLAGGPLAEQFF.

The rearrangement joins TRBV7-8 to TRBJ2-1; D unresolved. Per germline, CDR1 SGHVS and CDR2 FQNEAQ. V lost 5 bases to trimming and J lost 0 bases, with 17 bases between them. The CDR3 extends over 17 amino acids. The CDR3 DNA reads TGTGCCAGCAGCCTAGGCCTGGGCAGGAGCTCCTACAATGAGCAGTTCTTC. Protein: CASSLGLGRSSYNEQFF.

In this sample, this clonotype turned up once. CDR3 sequence: CASSRTGVGGELFF. The CDR3 region has the DNA TGTGCCAGCAGCCGGACAGGGGTTGGCGGGGAGCTGTTTTTT. The J gene is TRBJ2-2, the V gene TRBV11-3, with TRBD1 matching over 9 bases. The CDR3 is made up of 14 amino acids. CDR1 is SGHNT and CDR2 is YENEEA in the germline V gene. Trimming at V came to 5 bases and at J to 7 bases, leaving 5 bases not matched to a gene.

This chain links TRBV30 with TRBJ2-4, with D perhaps TRBD1 (6 bases). With the DNA end fitting TRBJ2-5 better, the J assignment may be wrong. Germline V gene lookup returns CDR1 GTSNPN and CDR2 SVGIG (reference sequence). The CDR3 is 12 residues long. CDR3 coding DNA: TGTGCCTGGAGTATACAGGGCGAGACCCAGTACTTC. It translates to CAWSIQGETQYF.

This clonotype was counted many times. V is TRBV28 and J is TRBJ2-7; TRBD1 or TRBD2 may be the D gene (6 bases each). Germline V lookup: CDR1 MDHEN, CDR2 SYDVKM. V lost 6 bases to trimming and J lost 3 bases, with 15 bases between them. The CDR3 spans 14 residues. CDR3 region: CASRQDGGGYEQYF. CDR3 nucleotides: TGTGCCAGCAGGCAGGACGGAGGGGGCTACGAGCAGTACTTC.

The CDR3 loop reads CASNPSGGYEQYF. The CDR3 nucleotides read TGTGCCAGCAACCCTAGCGGGGGCTACGAGCAGTACTTC. This sequence joins TRBV27 and TRBJ2-7; 10 bases agree with TRBD2. Germline V gene data show CDR1 as MNHEY and CDR2 as SMNVEV (reference sequence). The length of the CDR3 is 13 residues. V lost 7 bases to trimming and J lost 3 bases; unmatched junction nucleotides: 3.

This chain connects TRBV28 to TRBJ1-6; TRBD1 is a possible D gene (6 bases). In germline, CDR1 is MDHEN, CDR2 SYDVKM. This CDR3 is built from 15 residues. V lost 5 bases to trimming and J lost 9 bases, with 17 bases between them. CDR3 residues: CASSAPQGGSSPLHF. CDR3 nucleotides: TGTGCCAGCAGTGCCCCACAGGGAGGAAGTTCACCCCTCCACTTT.

The J gene is TRBJ2-7, the V gene TRBV30, with D perhaps matching TRBD2 (7 bases). The CDR3 extends over 14 amino acids. Trimming cost V 2 bases and J 5 bases, with 16 bases left between them. From germline, CDR1 is GTSNPN and CDR2 SVGIG (reference sequence). CDR3 in DNA: TGTGCCTGGAGTAAGGGGGGCGGGGGCGACGAGCAGTACTTC. Protein sequence: CAWSKGGGGDEQYF. The full variable domain, in which reference TRBV30 and TRBJ2-7 provide the parts outside the CDR3, is SQTIHQWPATLVQPVGSPLSLECTVEGTSNPNLYWYRQAAGRGLQLLFYSVGIGQISSEVPQNLSASRPQDRQFILSSKKLLLSDSGFYLCAWSKGGGGDEQYFGPGTRLTVT.

This sequence joins TRBV5-1 and TRBJ2-1; 7 bases are shared with TRBD1. Germline CDR1 is SGHRS and CDR2 is YFSETQ. The CDR3 contains 14 residues. With V trimmed by 7 bases and J by 4 bases, 8 bases remained unmatched. The CDR3 DNA reads as TGCGCCAGCCATGCTGGGGACAGATACAATGAGCAGTTCTTC. Encoded protein: CASHAGDRYNEQFF. Variable domain in full (rest from reference TRBV5-1 and TRBJ2-1): KAGVTQTPRYLIKTRGQQVTLSCSPISGHRSVSWYQQTPGQGLQFLFEYFSETQRNKGNFPGRFSGRQFSNSRSEMNVSTLELGDSALYLCASHAGDRYNEQFFGPGTRLTVL.

The chain has TRBV29-1 and TRBJ1-2; D is unclear. Trimming stripped 1 base from V and 2 bases from J, with 8 bases between. The CDR3 runs 13 residues. Germline V gene sequence: CDR1 SQVTM, CDR2 ANQGSEA. This CDR3 reads CSVEVNGNYGYTF. CDR3 bases: TGCAGCGTTGAAGTGAATGGAAACTATGGCTACACCTTC.

This chain links TRBV5-4 with TRBJ2-6; D remains unclear. V was pared by 5 bases and J by 0 bases, with 9 bases between. The CDR3 has 15 residues. Germline values: CDR1 SGHNT, CDR2 YYREEE (reference sequence). The CDR3 region has the DNA TGTGCCAGCAGACTATACAGCTCTGGGGCCAACGTCCTGACTTTC. The encoded protein is CASRLYSSGANVLTF.

This clonotype was counted a single time. The chain links TRBV6-5 to TRBJ2-7, with 11 bases matching TRBD1. The CDR3 extends over 15 amino acids. Germline V lookup: CDR1 MNHEY, CDR2 SVGAGI. The V segment lost 6 bases and the J segment 6 bases; nucleotides outside the gene matches: 10. In DNA, the CDR3 is TGTGCCAGCAGGCTCCAAGGACAGGGGGCGGGCGAGCAGTACTTC. The encoded protein is CASRLQGQGAGEQYF.

J is TRBJ2-7 and V is TRBV5-1; maybe TRBD1 (6 bases). Looked up from germline, CDR1 is SGHRS and CDR2 is YFSETQ. The CDR3 runs to 13 residues. Trimming removed 4 bases from V and 2 bases from J, with 10 bases in between. DNA of the CDR3: TGCGCCAGCAGCAAACAGGGAGCCTACGAGCAGTACTTC. Translation: CASSKQGAYEQYF. Combining the CDR3 with reference TRBV5-1 and TRBJ2-7 gives the whole variable domain KAGVTQTPRYLIKTRGQQVTLSCSPISGHRSVSWYQQTPGQGLQFLFEYFSETQRNKGNFPGRFSGRQFSNSRSEMNVSTLELGDSALYLCASSKQGAYEQYFGPGTRLTVT.

V gene TRBV29-1 combines with J gene TRBJ2-3, with D possibly matching TRBD1 (6 bases). Trimming left V 2 bases short and J 0 bases short, with 15 bases between. The CDR3 consists of 16 residues. Germline CDR1 and CDR2: SQVTM and ANQGSEA. CDR3 protein: CSVERPAGASTDTQYF. DNA for the CDR3: TGCAGCGTTGAACGGCCGGCAGGGGCAAGCACAGATACGCAGTATTTT.

The genes are TRBV5-6 and TRBJ1-5, with D unresolved. V dropped 0 bases and J dropped 2 bases, with 9 bases sitting between them. Germline values: CDR1 SGHDT, CDR2 YYEEEE. The CDR3 length is 15 residues. The CDR3 nucleotides are TGTGCCAGCAGCTTGGGGGGTGCCCGCAATCAGCCCCAGCATTTT. This encodes CASSLGGARNQPQHF.

The chain has TRBV5-1 and TRBJ1-2, with a possible D match to TRBD1 (6 bases). The CDR3 runs 14 residues. V shed 0 bases and J shed 5 bases, with 11 bases lying between them. Germline V CDR1 and CDR2: SGHRS, YFSETQ. The CDR3 is CASSLDTGKYGYTF. Here the CDR3 DNA reads TGCGCCAGCAGCTTGGACACAGGGAAGTATGGCTACACCTTC.

J is TRBJ2-1 and V is TRBV4-2; TRBD2 might be the D (6 bases). The V end lost 2 bases, the J end lost 8 bases, and 16 bases lay between the germline ends. CDR1 is LGHNA, CDR2 YNFKEQ, per germline. There are 15 residues in the CDR3. CDR3 in DNA: TGTGCCAGCAGCCAAAATTCGGCTAGCGTTGATGAGCAGTTCTTC. It specifies CASSQNSASVDEQFF.

This clonotype has just one count. This CDR3 reads CASSLPAASSYNEQFF. CDR3 DNA: TGTGCCAGCAGCTTACCAGCGGCTAGCTCCTACAATGAGCAGTTCTTC. The chain recombines TRBV11-2 with TRBJ2-1; perhaps TRBD2 as D (5 bases). The germline V gene encodes CDR1 SGHAT and CDR2 FQNNGV. The length of the CDR3 is 16 residues. V shed 2 bases and J shed 0 bases, with 11 bases lying between them.

V usage is TRBV20-1 and J usage is TRBJ2-1; D is unclear. Germline values: CDR1 DFQATT, CDR2 SNEGSKA (reference sequence). The CDR3 covers 14 residues. Trimming took off 6 bases at V and 0 bases at J, with 12 bases between the two ends. The CDR3 loop reads CSASSRSSYNEQFF. CDR3 in DNA: TGCAGTGCCAGTAGCCGGAGCTCCTACAATGAGCAGTTCTTC.

The gene calls are TRBV3-1 and TRBJ2-7; D tentatively fits TRBD1 or TRBD2 (5 bases each). The end of the DNA aligns better with TRBJ2-5, so the J call may be wrong. The CDR3 contains 16 residues. Per the germline V gene, CDR1 is LGHDT and CDR2 is YNNKEL (reference sequence). As DNA, the CDR3 is TGTGCCAGCAGCCCCTCTAGAGGGGCGGATGAGGAGACCCAGTACTTC. Translation: CASSPSRGADEETQYF.

Remarks on this clonotype: At one end the junction does not follow the germline gene, possibly because of a read error. The genes are TRBV7-8 and TRBJ2-7; a possible D gene is TRBD1 (6 bases). The CDR3 extends over 15 amino acids. Looked up from germline, CDR1 is SGHVS and CDR2 is FQNEAQ. The CDR3 sequence is CANSPGRQGTYERYF. Here the CDR3 DNA reads TGCGCCAACAGCCCAGGAAGGCAGGGGACCTACGAGCGGTACTTC.

A remark on this clonotype: An end of the junction differs from the germline gene, which may be a read error. This chain links TRBV5-1 with TRBJ2-1, with TRBD2 matching 9 bases. Germline V CDR1 and CDR2: SGHRS, YFSETQ. CDR3 size: 15 residues. CDR3 DNA sequence: TGCGCCAGCCGTAGCGGGGGAGCCTCCTACAATGAGCAGTTCTTT. Encoded protein: CASRSGGASYNEQFF.

This clonotype was found once. The chain uses TRBV12-3 or TRBV12-4 and TRBJ2-5, with 9 bases that match TRBD2. The J call may be mistaken, given a closer DNA end match to TRBJ2-7. The CDR3 runs to 14 residues. CDR3 nucleotide sequence: TGTGCCAGCAGCCTAGGACTAGCGCGGGACGAGCAGTACTTC. Residues: CASSLGLARDEQYF.

This chain connects TRBV29-1 to TRBJ2-1, with D perhaps matching TRBD2 (5 bases). Germline-derived CDR1 and CDR2 are SQVTM and ANQGSEA. This CDR3 comprises 12 residues. V lost 7 bases to trimming and J lost 5 bases, with 12 bases between them. DNA of the CDR3: TGCAGCGCGGGGAGCAGCGACAATGAGCAGTTCTTC. Translation gives CSAGSSDNEQFF.

This clonotype was recorded at least ten times. The rearrangement joins TRBV11-1 to TRBJ2-6; D unclear. The V gene's germline CDR1 is SGHAT and CDR2 FQDESV (reference sequence). The V end lost 0 bases, the J end lost 8 bases, and 8 bases lay between the germline ends. This CDR3 spans 14 amino acids. The CDR3 spells CASSLAGRTNVLTF. DNA of the CDR3: TGTGCCAGCAGCTTAGCGGGAAGGACCAACGTCCTGACTTTC.

V is TRBV27 and J is TRBJ2-3, with TRBD1 identical over 10 bases. The V gene end was trimmed by 6 bases and the J gene end by 10 bases; junction bases not matched to a gene: 16. The CDR3 consists of 16 residues. In germline, CDR1 is MNHEY, CDR2 SMNVEV (reference sequence). The CDR3 region is CASSPPDRGGRNAQYF. DNA for the CDR3: TGTGCCAGCAGCCCTCCGGACAGGGGGGGAAGGAATGCGCAGTATTTT.

This chain uses TRBV3-1 with TRBJ2-1, with 10 bases fitting TRBD1. Unmatched junction bases numbered 4, after V lost 4 bases and J lost 7 bases. CDR1 and CDR2 (germline): LGHDT, YNNKEL (reference sequence). There are 14 residues in the CDR3. As DNA, the CDR3 is TGTGCCAGCAGCCGCCGGACAGGGGGGAATGAGCAGTTCTTC. Protein: CASSRRTGGNEQFF.

The DNA of the CDR3 is TGTGCCAGCAGCTTAGATCTACAGGGGGGCACTAGTAAGCAGTTCTTC. Amino acid sequence: CASSLDLQGGTSKQFF. This rearrangement joins TRBV11-2 to TRBJ2-1; 8 positions agree with TRBD1. The CDR3 extends over 16 amino acids. Trimming removed 0 bases from V and 11 bases from J; junction bases left unmatched: 12. Germline V gene data show CDR1 as SGHAT and CDR2 as FQNNGV.

As to this clonotype: A junction boundary mismatches the germline segment, possibly from a read error. The chain carries TRBV20-1 and TRBJ2-1; TRBD1 might be the D (6 bases). The CDR3 contains 15 residues. Germline V gene lookup returns CDR1 DFQATT and CDR2 SNEGSKA (reference sequence). For the CDR3, the DNA is TGCAGTGCTAGGGGCCCTGGACAGAAAAACAATGAGCGGTTCTTC. Translation gives CSARGPGQKNNERFF.

The V gene is TRBV24-1, the J gene TRBJ2-3, with 8 bases aligning to TRBD1. Germline V gene data show CDR1 as KGHDR and CDR2 as SFDVKD. J gave up 0 bases and V 4 bases, and 2 bases lay outside the gene matches. The length of the CDR3 is 15 residues. The CDR3 DNA reads as TGTGCCACCAGTGACAGGACAGGGAGCACAGATACGCAGTATTTT. Residues: CATSDRTGSTDTQYF.

V and J are TRBV20-1 and TRBJ2-1, with D perhaps given as TRBD1 or TRBD2 (6 bases each). The length of the CDR3 is 14 residues. Germline CDR1 reads DFQATT; CDR2 reads SNEGSKA (reference sequence). Trimming removed 1 base at V and 9 bases at J, with 16 bases between. CDR3 in DNA: TGCAGTGCTAGAGCGGGGGCCTACCGGACTGAGCAGTTCTTC. This gives the protein CSARAGAYRTEQFF.

This clonotype was recorded once. This CDR3 is CASSSQGGESYGYTF. Written as DNA, the CDR3 is TGTGCCAGCAGCTCACAAGGGGGCGAGAGCTATGGCTACACCTTC. The chain has TRBV7-2 and TRBJ1-2, with 7 bases fitting TRBD1. The germline V gene has CDR1 SGHTA and CDR2 FQGNSA. The CDR3 length is 15 residues. V dropped 4 bases and J dropped 4; count of bases not matched to a gene: 9.